These 28 T cell receptor beta chains originate from one sample sequenced in a study of blood T cell repertoires in COVID-19. Using immunoSEQ multiplex PCR, the repertoire was profiled, and TCRdb retains in-frame clones only, with some absent. The sample holds fewer than 180,000 clones; just over 85% are singletons and the top ten take less than 3.5%. The material sequenced was peripheral blood. The source of these receptors is a man between 65 and 85 years old with acute or convalescent COVID-19.

V and J are TRBV2 and TRBJ2-1, with TRBD2 matching 15 bases. The CDR3 extends over 15 amino acids. Germline lookup yields CDR1 SNHLY and CDR2 FYNNEI. Trimming at V came to 4 bases and at J to 7 bases, leaving 2 bases not matched to a gene. Here the CDR3 reads CASSVGTSGRNEQFF. For the CDR3, the DNA is TGTGCCAGCAGTGTGGGGACTAGCGGGAGGAATGAGCAGTTCTTC.

The J gene is TRBJ1-6, the V gene TRBV28; the D gene is possibly TRBD1 (5 bases). V was cut by 2 bases and J by 8 bases, with 19 bases left in between. Germline CDR1 and CDR2: MDHEN and SYDVKM. This CDR3 has 17 amino acids. CDR3 sequence: CASSLGGVSALHSPLHF. The CDR3 region has the DNA TGTGCCAGCAGTTTAGGGGGGGTCTCGGCTCTCCATTCACCCCTCCACTTT.

The rearrangement links TRBV28 to TRBJ1-1; D possibly corresponds to TRBD1 (5 bases). The V and J ends lost 2 bases and 6 bases respectively, with 13 bases between them. CDR3 size: 14 residues. Germline CDR1 and CDR2: MDHEN and SYDVKM. Written as DNA, the CDR3 is TGTGCCAGCAGTTTAACCAGGGCTGAGGCTGAAGCTTTCTTT. Translating gives CASSLTRAEAEAFF.

The V and J genes are TRBV19 and TRBJ2-3, with 8 bases that match TRBD1. The CDR3 is made up of 13 amino acids. J was trimmed by 5 bases and V by 6 bases; bases with no gene match: 4. Per the germline V gene, CDR1 is LNHDA and CDR2 is SQIVND (reference sequence). The CDR3 loop is CASSADREDTQYF. The CDR3 DNA follows: TGTGCCAGTAGCGCGGACAGGGAAGATACGCAGTATTTT.

The chain recombines TRBV15 with TRBJ2-5; 14 bases are shared with TRBD2. Per the germline V gene, CDR1 is LNHNV and CDR2 is YYDKDF (reference sequence). V lost 0 bases and J lost 4; bases outside the gene matches: 4. This CDR3 is built from 17 residues. This CDR3 reads CATSRDVGLAGGETQYF. CDR3 in DNA: TGTGCCACCAGCAGAGATGTCGGACTAGCGGGAGGAGAGACCCAGTACTTC.

The gene calls are TRBV5-8 and TRBJ2-3; 7 nucleotides align to TRBD1. The CDR3 is 14 residues long. Looked up from germline, CDR1 is SGHTS and CDR2 is YDEGEE. The V and J ends lost 7 bases and 2 bases, in that order; junction bases with no gene match: 7. In DNA, the CDR3 is TGTGCCAGCCTGTCGAGGGGGCCCACAGATACGCAGTATTTT. Translated, it gives CASLSRGPTDTQYF.

The V and J genes are TRBV6-2 or TRBV6-3 and TRBJ2-7; D is uncertain. Germline assignment: CDR1 MNHEY and CDR2 SVGEGT. Trimming removed 4 bases from V and 6 bases from J, with 7 bases in between. The CDR3 totals 11 residues. The CDR3 nucleotides read TGTGCCAGCAGTTTAGCAGCCGAGCAGTACTTC. It encodes CASSLAAEQYF.

The V call is TRBV19, the J call TRBJ1-2; perhaps TRBD1 as D (5 bases). Germline lookup yields CDR1 LNHDA and CDR2 SQIVND (reference sequence). The CDR3 runs 14 residues. The V gene lost 2 bases and the J gene lost 2 bases, with 9 bases spanning the gap. The chain's CDR3 is CASSILDTNYGYTF. DNA of the CDR3: TGTGCCAGTAGTATACTGGACACGAACTATGGCTACACCTTC. The whole variable domain, filled in from reference TRBV19 and TRBJ1-2, reads DGGITQSPKYLFRKEGQNVTLSCEQNLNHDAMYWYRQDPGQGLRLIYYSQIVNDFQKGDIAEGYSVSREKKESFPLTVTSAQKNPTAFYLCASSILDTNYGYTFGSGTRLTVV.

The rearrangement links TRBV7-2 to TRBJ1-4, with 9 bases aligning to TRBD1. The J segment lost 7 bases and the V segment lost 6 bases, leaving 9 bases of the junction unmatched. The CDR3 length is 15 residues. Germline V CDR1 and CDR2: SGHTA, FQGNSA. The CDR3 here is CASSPRTGAAEKLFF. CDR3 bases: TGTGCCAGCAGTCCAAGGACAGGGGCGGCTGAAAAACTGTTTTTT.

J is TRBJ2-3 and V is TRBV5-1; D unclear. The germline V and J ends were trimmed by 3 bases and 4 bases, with 9 bases remaining between them. Germline CDR1 is SGHRS and CDR2 is YFSETQ. The CDR3 contains 13 residues. The CDR3 protein is CASSSAVADTQYF. The CDR3 nucleotides read TGCGCCAGCAGCTCGGCGGTCGCAGATACGCAGTATTTT.

The CDR3 DNA reads TGTGCCAGCAGCTTAGATCGACTAGCGGGAGGGGTTTCCTACGAGCAGTACTTC. Translation gives CASSLDRLAGGVSYEQYF. This chain links TRBV11-2 with TRBJ2-7; 14 bases are a match to TRBD2. CDR3 length: 18 amino acids. CDR1 SGHAT and CDR2 FQNNGV come from the germline V gene. V was pared by 0 bases and J by 1 base, with 5 bases of the junction left unmatched.

The chain combines TRBV19 with TRBJ2-1; perhaps TRBD2 as D (5 bases). Trimming removed 6 bases from V and 8 bases from J, with 11 bases in between. Germline lookup yields CDR1 LNHDA and CDR2 SQIVND (reference sequence). CDR3 size: 12 residues. The CDR3 region is CASRPTGYEQFF. The DNA of the CDR3 is TGTGCCAGTAGGCCCACGGGGTATGAGCAGTTCTTC.

The rearrangement uses TRBV11-2 and TRBJ2-7; the D is unclear. V was trimmed by 5 bases and J by 3 bases, leaving 8 bases between them. This CDR3 has 12 residues. Germline V gene lookup returns CDR1 SGHAT and CDR2 FQNNGV. Here the CDR3 DNA reads TGTGCCAGCAGCCCGCAGAACTACGAGCAGTACTTC. Its protein is CASSPQNYEQYF.

The chain is built from TRBV19 and TRBJ2-5; TRBD1 matches at 7 bases. Germline CDR1 LNHDA, CDR2 SQIVND (reference sequence). The trim removed 6 bases at V and 2 bases at J, leaving 3 bases unmatched. The CDR3 totals 13 residues. CDR3 in amino acids: CASSPGQQETQYF. CDR3 in DNA: TGTGCCAGTAGCCCGGGACAGCAAGAGACCCAGTACTTC.

The gene calls are TRBV5-1 and TRBJ2-3; 10 bases line up with TRBD2. Germline V CDR1 and CDR2: SGHRS, YFSETQ. V gave up 4 bases and J gave up 3 bases; unmatched junction bases: 2. The CDR3 is 14 amino acids. CDR3 in amino acids: CASSPGLATDTQYF. The CDR3 nucleotides are TGCGCCAGCAGCCCGGGACTAGCGACAGATACGCAGTATTTT.

The chain uses TRBV4-3 and TRBJ2-7; no clear D gene. The CDR3 has 17 amino acids. V lost 0 bases to trimming and J lost 3 bases, with 18 bases between them. CDR1 is LGHNA, CDR2 YSLEER, per germline. The CDR3 here is CASSQDMALVPSYEQYF. The DNA for the CDR3 is TGCGCCAGCAGCCAAGATATGGCCCTAGTGCCCAGCTACGAGCAGTACTTC.

The chain employs TRBV29-1 and TRBJ2-1, with 10 bases matching TRBD2. This CDR3 contains 16 residues. Germline loops: CDR1 SQVTM, CDR2 ANQGSEA. J gave up 7 bases and V 1 base, and 10 bases lay outside the gene matches. The CDR3 coding sequence is TGCAGCGTTGAAGGGGGAGCGGGAGGGTATCTAAATGAGCAGTTCTTC. Translating it yields CSVEGGAGGYLNEQFF.

The genes are TRBV5-1 and TRBJ2-2, with D tentatively TRBD1 (6 bases). With 2 bases removed from V and 4 bases from J, the gap between germline ends came to 9 bases. This CDR3 contains 14 residues. The V gene's germline CDR1 is SGHRS and CDR2 YFSETQ. The CDR3 reads CASSFTGSTGELFF. CDR3 DNA: TGCGCCAGCAGCTTCACAGGGTCCACCGGGGAGCTGTTTTTT.

The chain is built from TRBV18 and TRBJ1-1; TRBD1 aligns across 10 bases. Unmatched junction bases numbered 6, after V lost 1 base and J lost 7 bases. Germline V gene sequence: CDR1 KGHSH, CDR2 LQKENI. The length of the CDR3 is 15 residues. The DNA of the CDR3 is TGTGCCAGCTCACCACTGGAGACAGGGGGCTTTGAAGCTTTCTTT. This gives the protein CASSPLETGGFEAFF.

This chain joins TRBV28 and TRBJ2-7, with 8 bases lining up with TRBD1. In germline, CDR1 is MDHEN, CDR2 SYDVKM. Losses at the gene ends were 6 bases for V and 7 bases for J; bases not matched to a gene: 11. This CDR3 has 14 amino acids. The CDR3 here is CASSGGQGAREQYF. DNA of the CDR3: TGTGCCAGCAGCGGGGGCCAGGGGGCGAGGGAGCAGTACTTC.

The V call is TRBV15, the J call TRBJ2-3; weak D call: TRBD1 (6 bases). CDR1 and CDR2 (germline): LNHNV, YYDKDF (reference sequence). The CDR3 totals 14 residues. Trimming stripped 3 bases from V and 5 bases from J, with 12 bases between. CDR3 sequence (DNA): TGTGCCACCAGCAGCAGGGGAATGGGAGATACGCAGTATTTT. Amino acids: CATSSRGMGDTQYF.

The rearrangement uses TRBV4-2 and TRBJ2-1, with D unresolved. Germline loops: CDR1 LGHNA, CDR2 YNFKEQ. Deletions cut 0 bases from V and 5 bases from J, with 2 bases between. This CDR3 has 12 amino acids. The CDR3: CASSQDNNEQFF. The CDR3 DNA sequence: TGTGCCAGCAGCCAAGACAACAATGAGCAGTTCTTC.

The chain employs TRBV15 and TRBJ2-7, with TRBD2 matching 9 bases. Unmatched junction bases numbered 6, after V lost 5 bases and J lost 1 base. CDR3 length: 15 residues. Germline CDR1 LNHNV, CDR2 YYDKDF (reference sequence). As DNA, the CDR3 is TGTGCCACCAGCCGAGTGACTAGCGGTTCCTACGAGCAGTACTTC. It encodes CATSRVTSGSYEQYF.

V and J are TRBV25-1 and TRBJ2-1, with TRBD1 matching 9 bases. Germline CDR1 is MGHDK and CDR2 is SYGVNS. With 7 bases clipped from V and 8 bases from J, the junction kept 3 bases outside the gene matches. This CDR3 spans 12 amino acids. DNA for the CDR3: TGTGCCAGCAAATGGGACAGGGATGAGCAGTTCTTC. It codes for CASKWDRDEQFF.

The V and J genes are TRBV3-1 (or the pseudogene TRBV3-2) and TRBJ2-1; 13 nucleotides align to TRBD2. The V and J ends lost 3 bases and 2 bases, in that order; junction bases with no gene match: 1. This CDR3 is built from 16 residues. CDR1 and CDR2 from the germline V gene are LGHDT and YNNKEL (reference sequence). The CDR3 sequence: CASSQGLAGTYNEQFF. Here the CDR3 DNA reads TGTGCCAGCAGCCAGGGACTAGCGGGAACCTACAATGAGCAGTTCTTC.

V gene TRBV19 combines with J gene TRBJ2-7, with TRBD1 matching over 9 bases. This CDR3 is 14 amino acids long. J gave up 6 bases and V 5 bases, and 8 bases lay outside the gene matches. CDR1 and CDR2 from the germline V gene are LNHDA and SQIVND (reference sequence). The CDR3 DNA reads TGTGCCAGTAGTGGGGACAGGGAACTTTCCGAGCAGTACTTC. Its translation: CASSGDRELSEQYF.

This clone appeared a few times. The V gene is TRBV7-2, the J gene TRBJ2-2; 8 nucleotides line up with TRBD2. With V trimmed by 2 bases and J by 5 bases, 7 bases remained unmatched. CDR3 size: 16 residues. The germline gives CDR1 SGHTA, CDR2 FQGNSA. In nucleotides, the CDR3 is TGTGCCAGCAGCTTAAATACGGGAGGGGGGACCGGGGAGCTGTTTTTT. This codes for CASSLNTGGGTGELFF.

This clone was seen a few times. This rearrangement joins TRBV11-2 to TRBJ1-4; TRBD1 might be the D (5 bases). V shed 5 bases and J shed 8 bases, with 6 bases lying between them. The CDR3 covers 11 residues. CDR1 and CDR2 (germline): SGHAT, FQNNGV. The CDR3 spells CASSRGEKLFF. CDR3 in DNA: TGTGCCAGCAGCCGGGGGGAAAAACTGTTTTTT.